What follows are 8 T cell receptor beta chains derived from one specimen sequenced in a study of CD8+CD57+ T cells in acquired aplastic anemia. Template material for TCR beta VDJ and CDR3 profiling consisted of genomic DNA. Via MiXCR, TCRdb re-called the reads, giving one row per CDR3 protein. The sample lists about 120,000 distinct CDR3 sequences, 40% occurring once. Patients selected for sequencing had displayed CD8+CD57+ cell expansion by flow cytometry. The sample consisted of sorted CD4+, CD8+, or CD8+CD57+ T cells (not recorded which) from PBMCs. The receptors shown here come from a human donor with aplastic anemia.

As to this clonotype: A much more abundant neighbour one base away suggests this may be a read error. The chain has TRBV5-5 and TRBJ1-2, with a tentative D call TRBD1 (5 bases). CDR1 and CDR2 (germline): SGHKS, YYEKEE (reference sequence). The CDR3 has 16 residues. The CDR3 bases are TGTGCCAGCGGCTTGGAGGGGCTAGGGGCGTCTGGGGGCTACACCTTC. Translated: CASGLEGLGASGGYTF.

This chain links TRBV14 with TRBJ2-5; perhaps TRBD2 as D (6 bases). This CDR3 has 12 amino acids. V shed 8 bases and J shed 4 bases, with 11 bases lying between them. CDR1 and CDR2 from the germline V gene are SGHDN and FVKESK. CDR3 loop: CASGGSGETQYF. The DNA for the CDR3 is TGTGCCAGCGGGGGTAGCGGAGAGACCCAGTACTTC.

The J gene is TRBJ1-5, the V gene TRBV29-1; 9 nucleotides align to TRBD1. CDR1 SQVTM and CDR2 ANQGSEA come from the germline V gene. The CDR3 loop spans 14 amino acids. The V gene end was trimmed by 4 bases and the J gene end by 5 bases; junction bases not matched to a gene: 6. For the CDR3, the DNA is TGCAGCGTTGGGGGACAGGGTGACCATCAGCCCCAGCATTTT. This encodes CSVGGQGDHQPQHF.

Comments on this clonotype: This may come from a read error, since a much larger clone is one base off. The chain carries TRBV9 and TRBJ2-7; 7 nucleotides line up with TRBD1. The CDR3 extends over 15 amino acids. CDR1 is SGDLS, CDR2 YYNGEE, per germline. The CDR3 protein is CASSVAPGGSYEQCF. In DNA, the CDR3 is TGTGCCAGCAGCGTCGCGCCAGGGGGTTCCTACGAGCAGTGCTTC.

Comments on this clonotype: Given a much more abundant clone one base away, this may be a read error. J is TRBJ1-5 and V is TRBV29-1; the match to TRBD1 covers 8 bases. Unmatched junction bases numbered 8, after V lost 7 bases and J lost 6 bases. Germline V lookup: CDR1 SQVTM, CDR2 ANQGSEA. This CDR3 has 13 residues. The CDR3 nucleotides read TGCAGCGCCGGACAGGGAGGCAGTCAGCCCCAGCATTTT. It is translated as CSAGQGGSQPQHF.

A remark on this clonotype: A much larger clone sits a single nucleotide away, making a read error possible. The chain couples TRBV5-1 to TRBJ2-1, with 8 bases aligning to TRBD1. CDR1 is SGHRS and CDR2 is YFSETQ in the germline V gene. This CDR3 spans 14 amino acids. As DNA, the CDR3 is TGCGCCGGCAGCTTAGGACAGGGTAACAATGAGCAGTTCTTC. Encoded protein: CAGSLGQGNNEQFF.

This clonotype is a singleton in its sample. The chain is built from TRBV12-3 or TRBV12-4 and TRBJ2-3; TRBD2 agrees at 13 bases. V trimming: 5 bases; J trimming: 1 base; junction bases outside the gene matches: 3. This CDR3 is built from 16 residues. CDR3 protein: CASSRGLAGGTDTQYF. DNA for the CDR3: TGTGCCAGCAGTCGTGGACTAGCGGGGGGCACAGATACGCAGTATTTT.

The genes are TRBV7-8 and TRBJ1-2; 12 bases match TRBD1. The germline V gene has CDR1 SGHVS and CDR2 FQNEAQ. V was pared by 5 bases and J by 8 bases, with 9 bases of the junction left unmatched. The CDR3 loop spans 15 amino acids. CDR3 sequence: CASSVNRDRGRGYTF. Here the CDR3 DNA reads TGTGCCAGCAGCGTAAACCGGGACAGGGGGCGGGGCTACACCTTC.